Shown below are 2 T cell receptor beta chains from a single sample sequenced in a study of shared clonotypes between healthy human individuals (TCRdb year 2020). The method was the immunoSEQ multiplex PCR assay. TCRdb provides this immuneACCESS table in a form limited to in-frame rearrangements. Some clones are lacking; in checked studies, under half of them reflect an unresolved V gene, and why the rest are absent is not known. The sample has approximately 500,000 clones on record, around 79% of them singletons. About an eighth of the sample belongs to the ten largest clones. Sequencing used PBMCs. Every receptor here comes from a middle-aged woman in good health. Some clones in this sample may be carry-over from other donors' samples.

On this clone: This likely came from a read error, as a far larger clone is one base away. The conserved phenylalanine or tryptophan normally closing the CDR3 is absent here, so this likely arose from a read error. The chain employs TRBV30 and TRBJ1-2; D is perhaps TRBD1 (5 bases). CDR3 length: 12 residues. The germline V gene encodes CDR1 GTSNPN and CDR2 SVGIG (reference sequence). Trimming shortened V by 7 bases and J by 4 bases, and 13 bases separated the two germline ends. CDR3 sequence: CAFARDSYGYTS. Written as DNA, the CDR3 is TGTGCCTTTGCCCGGGACTCCTATGGCTACACCTCC.

The chain employs TRBV7-2 and TRBJ2-3; 7 nucleotides line up with TRBD2. The germline V gene encodes CDR1 SGHTA and CDR2 FQGNSA. Trimming at V came to 2 bases and at J to 2 bases, leaving 7 bases not matched to a gene. This CDR3 is built from 16 residues. In DNA form, the CDR3 reads TGTGCCAGCAGCTTATATGGGAGGGAACCCACAGATACGCAGTATTTT. It yields the protein CASSLYGREPTDTQYF.